The rows below give T cell receptor beta chains drawn from one sample of a study of cytomegalovirus exposure and HLA in healthy donors. Here immunoSEQ multiplex PCR was the method, and the copy in TCRdb shows in-frame clones only, minus some. Of about 140,000 clones listed, roughly 79% are singletons. Specimen: PBMCs. The receptor set was obtained from a woman in her thirties or forties in good health and CMV-seronegative. Both conserved end residues are part of each CDR3. Fields, in order: CDR3 DNA, CDR3 protein, D gene, J gene, clone size, V gene. D genes are given only for firm matches. The listing skips clone size in some rows; elsewhere it reads once, few, many or a size class.

TGTGCAAGTCGCTTAGTCTCGCGGGAGGGAAACACAGATACGCAGTATTTT CASRLVSREGNTDTQYF NA TRBJ2-3 NA TRBV12-2
TGTGCCAGCAACCCCACAGGGATGAATGAAAAACTGTTTTTT CASNPTGMNEKLFF NA TRBJ1-4 once TRBV28
TGTGCCAGTAGTATCGGCTCCGCAGGGTATGGCTACACCTTC CASSIGSAGYGYTF NA TRBJ1-2 NA TRBV19
TGCAGCGTTGCGGGGTGGGACACTGAAGCTTTCTTT CSVAGWDTEAFF NA TRBJ1-1 once TRBV29-1
TGTGCCAGCAGCCCAGGGGGACTAGCGGGAGGCAGAGAGCAGTTCTTC CASSPGGLAGGREQFF TRBD2 TRBJ2-1 NA TRBV9
TGTGCCAGCCGTTCATCGCGGGAGGGGTCCTACGAGCAGTACTTC CASRSSREGSYEQYF TRBD2 TRBJ2-7 NA TRBV6-1
TGTGCCAGCAGTTTCGCCGGGACAGCTTCCTACGAGCAGTACTTC CASSFAGTASYEQYF TRBD1 TRBJ2-7 NA TRBV27
TGTGCCAGCAGCTTTGGAGCCAACACTGAAGCTTTCTTT CASSFGANTEAFF NA TRBJ1-1 NA TRBV7-3
TGTGCCAGCACTCCTAGGACTAGCGGGGGGTCCGAGCAGTACTTC CASTPRTSGGSEQYF TRBD2 TRBJ2-7 NA TRBV6-5
TGTGCCAGCAGGTCTGGGACTAGCGGGTACAATGAGCAGTTCTTC CASRSGTSGYNEQFF TRBD2 TRBJ2-1 NA TRBV5-6
TGTGCCAGCAGCGGTAGCGGGAACCCCACAGATACGCAGTATTTT CASSGSGNPTDTQYF TRBD2 TRBJ2-3 once TRBV9
TGCGCCAGCAGCTCAGAGCCGGGACAGGGTTCCTTTACGGCCTTCACAGATACGCAGTATTTT CASSSEPGQGSFTAFTDTQYF TRBD1 TRBJ2-3 NA TRBV5-1
TGTGCCAGCAGGGCGGGGACAGCGTACACTGAAGCTTTCTTT CASRAGTAYTEAFF TRBD1 TRBJ1-1 once TRBV6-5
TGCGCCAGCAGCCAAGAAATAGCGAGGGAGCAGTACTTC CASSQEIAREQYF NA TRBJ2-7 NA TRBV4-3
TGTGCCAGCAGTTCCAAGACTAGCGTGGCAGATACGCAGTATTTT CASSSKTSVADTQYF TRBD2 TRBJ2-3 NA TRBV27
TGTGCCAGCAGTCCCCCGGGACTAGCGGGAGTCGGGGAGACCCAGTACTTC CASSPPGLAGVGETQYF TRBD2 TRBJ2-5 NA TRBV27
TGTGCCAGCAGTAGGACTCCCGGCGGAAACACCATATATTTT CASSRTPGGNTIYF NA TRBJ1-3 few TRBV6-6
TGTGCCAGCAGCCTAGCGGGAAACCCGTACAATGAGCAGTTCTTC CASSLAGNPYNEQFF TRBD2 TRBJ2-1 NA TRBV5-5
TGTGCCAGCAGTTCATTCTACGAGCAGTACTTC CASSSFYEQYF NA TRBJ2-7 NA TRBV28
TGCGCCAGCAGCTTGGTTGGGGCGTCTAATGAAAAACTGTTTTTT CASSLVGASNEKLFF NA TRBJ1-4 NA TRBV5-1
TGTGCCAGCAGCCAAGAAGGGCTAGCAACAGCGGGAGGACGCTACGAGCAGTACTTC CASSQEGLATAGGRYEQYF TRBD2 TRBJ2-7 NA TRBV4-2
TGTGCCAGCAGCTTTAGCGGGATATCCTACAATGAGCAGTTCTTC CASSFSGISYNEQFF TRBD2 TRBJ2-1 NA TRBV7-2